Listed below are T cell receptor beta chains from one sample, sequenced in a study of spatial heterogeneity in lung cancer. TCRdb re-called the 5' RACE reads through MiXCR, storing one row per CDR3 protein. The sample consists of approximately 12,000 distinct CDR3 sequences, about 4.6% of them appearing once. This specimen consisted of lung tumor tissue, obtained at surgery. Receptors originate from a male donor with early-stage non-small cell lung cancer. Each CDR3 is given with its conserved first and last residue. A D gene is named only where the DNA matches it firmly. A clone size is listed for some rows: how often the clone was seen (once, few, many), or a class if it is expanded.

D: TRBD1
size: many
V: TRBV4-3
J: TRBJ2-7
CDR3: CASSRRQGSYEQYF
DNA: TGCGCCAGCAGCCGTCGACAGGGATCCTACGAGCAGTACTTC

D: NA
size: many
V: TRBV11-1
J: TRBJ1-1
CDR3: CASRGGNTEAFF
DNA: TGTGCCAGCCGAGGAGGAAACACTGAAGCTTTCTTT

D: NA
size: many
V: TRBV20-1
J: TRBJ2-7
CDR3: CSARGVNYEQYF
DNA: TGCAGTGCTAGGGGGGTAAATTACGAGCAGTACTTC

D: NA
size: many
V: TRBV12-3/TRBV12-4
J: TRBJ2-5
CDR3: CASSSLTGETQYF
DNA: TGTGCCAGCAGTTCCCTGACCGGGGAGACCCAGTACTTC

D: NA
size: many
V: TRBV20-1
J: TRBJ2-5
CDR3: CSADSDQETQYF
DNA: TGCAGTGCCGACAGCGACCAAGAGACCCAGTACTTC

D: NA
size: NA
V: TRBV6-5
J: TRBJ2-5
CDR3: CASSYSRGWGAETQYF
DNA: TGTGCCAGCAGTTACTCGAGAGGCTGGGGGGCAGAGACCCAGTACTTC

D: NA
size: many
V: TRBV20-1
J: TRBJ1-1
CDR3: CSARSAEAFF
DNA: TGCAGTGCTAGATCAGCTGAAGCTTTCTTT

D: NA
size: many
V: TRBV20-1
J: TRBJ2-2
CDR3: CSARRNPTGTGELFF
DNA: TGCAGTGCTAGAAGGAATCCGACTGGGACCGGGGAGCTGTTTTTT

D: NA
size: few
V: TRBV18
J: TRBJ1-4
CDR3: CASSPGAEKLFF
DNA: TGTGCCAGCTCACCGGGGGCTGAAAAACTGTTTTTT

D: TRBD1
size: few
V: TRBV5-1
J: TRBJ1-1
CDR3: CASSLEGDRWAFF
DNA: TGCGCCAGCAGCTTGGAGGGGGACAGGTGGGCTTTCTTT

D: TRBD1
size: few
V: TRBV2
J: TRBJ2-3
CDR3: CASSGPTGRGTDTQYF
DNA: TGTGCCAGCAGTGGCCCGACAGGGCGCGGCACAGATACGCAGTATTTT

D: NA
size: many
V: TRBV29-1
J: TRBJ2-1
CDR3: CSVGTTNNEQFF
DNA: TGCAGCGTTGGTACGACGAACAATGAGCAGTTCTTC

D: TRBD1
size: many
V: TRBV6-2/TRBV6-3
J: TRBJ1-1
CDR3: CASSYETGGFKTEAFF
DNA: TGTGCCAGCAGTTACGAGACAGGGGGCTTTAAGACTGAAGCTTTCTTT

D: NA
size: many
V: TRBV7-2
J: TRBJ2-3
CDR3: CASSFLTDTQYF
DNA: TGTGCCAGCAGCTTCCTCACAGATACGCAGTATTTT

D: NA
size: many
V: TRBV5-1
J: TRBJ2-3
CDR3: CASLEGSGTDTQYF
DNA: TGCGCCAGCTTGGAGGGTTCGGGCACAGATACGCAGTATTTT

D: NA
size: many
V: TRBV7-2
J: TRBJ1-3
CDR3: CASSMNQAGNTIYF
DNA: TGTGCCAGCAGCATGAATCAAGCTGGAAACACCATATATTTT

D: NA
size: many
V: TRBV18
J: TRBJ2-3
CDR3: CASSPRQASTDTQYF
DNA: TGTGCCAGCTCACCCCGCCAAGCAAGCACAGATACGCAGTATTTT

D: TRBD1
size: many
V: TRBV2
J: TRBJ2-2
CDR3: CASMTGVGTGELFF
DNA: TGTGCCAGTATGACAGGGGTGGGCACCGGGGAGCTGTTTTTT

D: NA
size: many
V: TRBV29-1
J: TRBJ2-5
CDR3: CSVDIGRRETQYF
DNA: TGCAGCGTTGATATAGGACGGAGAGAGACCCAGTACTTC

D: TRBD1
size: many
V: TRBV4-3
J: TRBJ1-2
CDR3: CASSQDRVGGRYGYTF
DNA: TGCGCCAGCAGCCAGGACAGGGTAGGGGGTCGCTATGGCTACACCTTC

D: TRBD1
size: many
V: TRBV28
J: TRBJ1-1
CDR3: CASSLPGTGMNTEAFF
DNA: TGTGCCAGCAGTTTACCCGGGACAGGAATGAACACTGAAGCTTTCTTT

D: NA
size: few
V: TRBV20-1
J: TRBJ2-1
CDR3: CSARMQYNEQFF
DNA: TGCAGTGCTAGAATGCAGTACAATGAGCAGTTCTTC

D: NA
size: many
V: TRBV5-4
J: TRBJ2-2
CDR3: CASSRDVAGELFF
DNA: TGTGCCAGCAGCCGGGACGTTGCCGGGGAGCTGTTTTTT

D: TRBD2
size: medium-sized
V: TRBV20-1
J: TRBJ2-4
CDR3: CSATRLAGEAKNIQYF
DNA: TGCAGTGCTACAAGACTAGCGGGGGAAGCCAAAAACATTCAGTACTTC

D: TRBD1
size: many
V: TRBV12-3/TRBV12-4
J: TRBJ1-2
CDR3: CASRTGGWGYGYTF
DNA: TGTGCCAGCAGGACAGGGGGATGGGGCTATGGCTACACCTTC

D: NA
size: medium-sized
V: TRBV7-8
J: TRBJ1-5
CDR3: CASSLTSLQPQHF
DNA: TGTGCCAGCAGCCTGACGAGCCTCCAGCCCCAGCATTTT